These T cell receptor beta chains were read from a single sample in a study of T cells in Graves' hyperthyroidism and ophthalmopathy. MiXCR, run by TCRdb on the multiplex PCR reads, gives a single entry per CDR3 protein. The sample has some 620,000 distinct CDR3 sequences; 15% to 20% are singletons. Sequencing input: blood. These receptors all stem from a woman aged 25 to 39 with Graves' hyperthyroidism. The CDR3 runs from the conserved cysteine through the conserved F or W. A D gene is named only where the DNA matches it firmly. The listing skips clone size in some rows; elsewhere it reads once, few, many or a size class.

NA	TRBV24-1	many	TRBJ2-1	CATSEGVEQFF	TGTGCCACCAGTGAAGGCGTTGAGCAGTTCTTC
TRBD2	TRBV30	many	TRBJ2-3	CAWSYTTGLAFTDTQYF	TGTGCCTGGAGCTATACGACGGGACTAGCATTCACAGATACGCAGTATTTT
NA	TRBV5-1	NA	TRBJ1-5	CATSVRVDSNQPQHF	TGCGCCACCAGCGTAAGGGTTGATAGCAATCAGCCCCAGCATTTT
TRBD2	TRBV27	many	TRBJ2-1	CASSLQVAGANEQFF	TGTGCCAGCAGCCTACAAGTAGCGGGAGCAAATGAGCAGTTCTTC
NA	TRBV5-5	NA	TRBJ2-5	CASSRNRGTQYF	TGTGCCAGCAGCAGGAATCGGGGGACCCAGTACTTC
NA	TRBV9	NA	TRBJ2-3	CASTPGGPNTDTQYF	TGTGCCAGCACCCCCGGAGGGCCAAACACAGATACGCAGTATTTT
NA	TRBV28	NA	TRBJ1-5	CASSPGTTHQPQHF	TGTGCCAGCTCTCCAGGGACCACTCATCAGCCCCAGCATTTT
NA	TRBV6-2/TRBV6-3	NA	TRBJ2-7	CASSYAGVEYEQYF	TGTGCCAGCAGTTACGCCGGGGTAGAATACGAGCAGTACTTC
TRBD2	TRBV20-1	NA	TRBJ2-2	CSARVEGGDLNTGELFF	TGCAGTGCTAGAGTGGAGGGAGGGGATTTAAACACCGGGGAGCTGTTTTTT
NA	TRBV7-2	few	TRBJ1-3	CASSLVQGIGNTIYF	TGTGCCAGCAGCTTAGTGCAGGGAATTGGAAACACCATATATTTT
NA	TRBV29-1	many	TRBJ2-5	CSVEETQYF	TGCAGCGTTGAAGAGACCCAGTACTTC
TRBD2	TRBV7-3	once	TRBJ2-1	CASSLGTSGSAEQFF	TGTGCCAGCAGCTTAGGGACTAGCGGGAGCGCTGAGCAGTTCTTC
TRBD2	TRBV6-1	many	TRBJ2-3	CASELAGHTDTQYF	TGTGCCAGCGAACTAGCGGGCCACACAGATACGCAGTATTTT
NA	TRBV20-1	few	TRBJ2-1	CSANVGRGNEQFF	TGCAGTGCTAATGTCGGGAGAGGCAATGAGCAGTTCTTC
NA	TRBV15	NA	TRBJ1-5	CATSRDRGGVQPQHF	TGTGCCACCAGCAGAGACAGGGGTGGGGTGCAGCCCCAGCATTTT
NA	TRBV12-3/TRBV12-4	many	TRBJ2-5	CASTKAGGRETQYF	TGTGCCAGCACCAAGGCTGGGGGGAGGGAGACCCAGTACTTC
TRBD1	TRBV24-1	many	TRBJ1-5	CATSDGGQVNQPQHF	TGTGCCACCAGTGATGGGGGACAGGTAAATCAGCCCCAGCATTTT
NA	TRBV28	NA	TRBJ2-1	CASSFYTGVPYNEQFF	TGTGCCAGCAGTTTTTATACGGGAGTGCCCTACAATGAGCAGTTCTTC
TRBD1	TRBV3-1	NA	TRBJ1-1	CASSPSDRVGTEAFF	TGTGCCAGCAGCCCATCGGACAGGGTCGGCACTGAAGCTTTCTTT
NA	TRBV20-1	many	TRBJ1-5	CSANRLQGRVLPQHF	TGCAGTGCCAACAGACTACAGGGTAGGGTGCTGCCCCAGCATTTT
TRBD2	TRBV6-9	NA	TRBJ2-1	CASSFLPGGSGREEQFF	TGTGCCAGCAGTTTCCTCCCGGGGGGTAGCGGGAGAGAGGAGCAGTTCTTC
NA	TRBV7-9	few	TRBJ2-3	CASSLPEGTDTQYF	TGTGCCAGCAGCTTACCAGAGGGCACAGATACGCAGTATTTT
NA	TRBV3-1	few	TRBJ1-5	CASSQQGSSQPQHF	TGTGCCAGCAGCCAACAGGGTTCAAGTCAGCCCCAGCATTTT
TRBD2	TRBV20-1	few	TRBJ2-7	CSARTGTRDSYEQYF	TGCAGTGCTAGAACCGGGACTAGGGATTCTTACGAGCAGTACTTC
NA	TRBV4-1	NA	TRBJ2-7	CASSQSDTANYEQYF	TGCGCCAGCAGCCAAAGTGACACGGCGAACTACGAGCAGTACTTC
TRBD2	TRBV7-2	many	TRBJ2-3	CASSHRGEGGTDTQYF	TGTGCCAGCAGTCATCGCGGGGAGGGCGGGACAGATACGCAGTATTTT
NA	TRBV20-1	many	TRBJ2-7	CSASGQPYEQYF	TGCAGTGCTTCCGGACAGCCCTACGAGCAGTACTTC
NA	TRBV30	NA	TRBJ2-1	CAWSRGIADNERFF	TGTGCCTGGAGTCGAGGGATTGCGGACAATGAGCGGTTCTTC
NA	TRBV20-1	NA	TRBJ1-1	CSAGDASVGNTEAFF	TGCAGTGCTGGGGACGCGTCGGTGGGGAACACTGAAGCTTTCTTT
TRBD1	TRBV19	NA	TRBJ2-7	CASSRGTVEQYF	TGTGCCAGTAGTAGAGGGACAGTCGAGCAGTACTTC